The entry below describes one TCR beta chain. What it binds is not known. These data come from a study of shared clonotypes between healthy human individuals. Whole-study results and caveats: Represented diversity, genetic and exposure-history alike, was limited by few donors. Sampling included only blood; tissue repertoires likely differ. Between a handful of donors, naive CD4 clonotypes were shared at a level of about 5%. Memory subsets generally showed smaller estimated richness than naive subsets did.

TCRdb's table, derived via immunoSEQ multiplex PCR, lists solely in-frame clones and lacks some. The table lists about 300,000 clones, approximately 79% of them singletons. CDR3 length: 18 residues. Trimming took 4 bases from V and 5 from J; bases not matched to a gene: 15. Germline V gene lookup returns CDR1 SGHAT and CDR2 FQNNGV. This clonotype was obtained from a man aged 30 to 45 in good health. The chain uses TRBV11-2 and TRBJ2-1; 9 nucleotides align to TRBD2. Sequencing input: memory CD4+ T cells sorted from blood. As for subset: CD45RA-negative fraction. CDR3 in amino acids: CASSSFPPTSGKNNEQFF. The CDR3 nucleotides read TGTGCCAGCAGCTCATTCCCCCCGACTAGCGGCAAAAACAATGAGCAGTTCTTC.